This paragraph reports one T cell receptor (beta chain). This clonotype turned up a few times. Its antigen has not been determined. It has no much larger one-base neighbor in the sample; base qualities were not kept. The record originates from a study of T-cell reconstitution after alpha-beta-depleted transplantation in children (dated by TCRdb to the mid-2010s). Broadly, across the study: Using TCR repertoire profiling, the study followed T-cell immune reconstitution in a quantitative way in children after TCRalphabeta/CD19-depleted allogeneic hematopoietic cell transplantation. General findings and caveats noted by the study authors: The apparently early recovery of alphabetaT-cell counts about two months after transplant reportedly depended on only several hundred rapidly expanded clones that came from non-depleted graft cells. Over the following months the frequencies of hyperexpanded clones went down, and after one year T-cell counts and TCRbeta diversity were mostly credited to newly produced T cells. The high TCRbeta diversity at day 60 in some patients was ascribed to recipient T cells and intrathymic progenitors that had survived conditioning.

V is cut by 2 bases and J by 4 bases, and the space between the germline ends is 11 bases. Looking up the germline V gene yields CDR1 SGHRS and CDR2 YFSETQ. The CDR3 runs 14 residues from the cysteine to the phenylalanine. Kept here is only the CDR3 DNA, which spans 42 bases and is read in frame from base 1. The treatment or condition label, as the study defines it: allogeneic hematopoietic cell transplantation with graft depleted of TCRalphabeta T cells and CD19 B cells. TCRalphabeta/CD19-depleted allogeneic hematopoietic cell grafts were given to the transplant recipients, all of whom were children. Library method: PCR. The instrument was an Illumina HiSeq 2500. Molecular barcoding was employed in the preparation of TCR libraries, with unique molecular identifiers being used to normalize TCRbeta repertoire quantification. Using fastp at Q25 and MiXCR, TCRdb reprocessed the public reads and kept productive beta chains. Each CDR3 protein gets just one entry, which takes the most common genes and DNA from the rows behind it. The sample table records 300,000 to 400,000 distinct CDR3 sequences; roughly 16% of these occur just once. The ten most abundant clones make up roughly 40% of the sample.

The source of this sequence is a male patient aged 2-9 years who had a stem cell transplant for acute lymphoblastic leukemia, so the T cells may come from the graft donor. The V gene is TRBV5-1 and the J gene is TRBJ2-3; no D segment can be confidently identified. Sequences were derived from PBMCs, mostly from graft donor cells, sampled 360 days after TCRalphabeta/CD19-depleted stem cell transplant. CDR3 reads: CASSFELRADTQYF. In nucleotides, the sequence is TGCGCCAGCAGCTTCGAGCTCCGTGCAGATACGCAGTATTTT.